The next 6 T cell receptor beta chains were all read from a single sample in a study of regulatory T cells in long-lasting Graves disease. Described time point: newly diagnosed GD, antithyroid drugs for less than 3 months. PBMC RNA served as the TCR library source. HTBI primers from iRepertoire and Arm-PCR of CDR3 regions yielded the TCR beta libraries. Using its own MiXCR run on the multiplex PCR reads, TCRdb lists one record per CDR3 protein. Of a few hundred thousand distinct CDR3 sequences listed, about 14% are singletons. This sample also appeared in a second study, on T cells in Graves' hyperthyroidism and ophthalmopathy.

Sequenced here: peripheral blood mononuclear cells (PBMCs), sampled at new diagnosis, from a patient treated with antithyroid drugs. Receptor source: a man aged 25 to 40 with Graves disease.

This clonotype has ten or more counts. The chain uses TRBV5-1 and TRBJ2-7; TRBD2 matches 13 bases. CDR3 length: 15 amino acids. The V gene's germline CDR1 is SGHRS and CDR2 YFSETQ. The V segment lost 4 bases and the J segment 5 bases; nucleotides outside the gene matches: 6. CDR3 sequence (DNA): TGCGCCAGCAGCCCCCGGACTAGCGGGAGCGACGAGCAGTACTTC. It yields the protein CASSPRTSGSDEQYF.

The chain has TRBV6-1 and TRBJ2-4; possible D gene TRBD2, 6 bases. CDR3 length: 13 residues. Trimming removed 7 bases at V and 8 bases at J, with 15 bases between. Germline CDR1 MNHNS, CDR2 SASEGT. CDR3 in DNA: TGTGCCAGCATGAGGGGAGGTGAGGACATTCAGTACTTC. It specifies CASMRGGEDIQYF.

The CDR3 DNA sequence: TGTGCCAGCAGCTTATTGCCCACCAAGGATGAGCAGTTCTTC. It yields the protein CASSLLPTKDEQFF. V and J are TRBV7-9 and TRBJ2-1; unclear D gene. V was shortened by 2 bases and J by 8 bases, with 13 bases between the two germline ends. CDR3 length: 14 residues. The V gene's germline CDR1 is SEHNR and CDR2 FQNEAQ (reference sequence).

In its sample, this clonotype was seen a few times. The rearrangement links TRBV5-6 to TRBJ1-6; 8 nucleotides line up with TRBD1. Germline CDR1 and CDR2: SGHDT and YYEEEE. The CDR3 is made up of 14 amino acids. V was pared by 5 bases and J by 9 bases, with 7 bases of the junction left unmatched. The CDR3 DNA sequence: TGTGCCAGCAGTTCGACAGGGGAGAGTTCACCCCTCCACTTT. It encodes CASSSTGESSPLHF.

In this sample, this clonotype turned up many times. The chain couples TRBV6-2 or TRBV6-3 to TRBJ2-5; D gene uncertain. V shed 2 bases and J shed 5 bases, with 9 bases lying between them. Germline values: CDR1 MNHEY, CDR2 SVGEGT. The CDR3 loop spans 13 amino acids. The CDR3 bases are TGTGCCAGCAGTTACCTAGGGCGGGAGACCCAGTACTTC. Residues: CASSYLGRETQYF.

The sample holds a few counts of this clonotype. The J gene is TRBJ2-1, the V gene TRBV5-1; 11 bases map to TRBD2. V shed 4 bases, J shed 2 bases, and the junction held 2 bases outside the gene matches. The CDR3 loop spans 15 amino acids. From germline, CDR1 is SGHRS and CDR2 YFSETQ. CDR3 amino acids: CASSVSGRAYNEQFF. For the CDR3, the DNA is TGCGCCAGCAGCGTTAGCGGGAGGGCCTACAATGAGCAGTTCTTC.